The clone carrying this TCR beta chain came up once. What it binds is not known. These data originate in a study of shared clonotypes between healthy human individuals. Study overall: There were three CD4 naive, three CD4 memory, two CD8 naive and one CD8 memory plates per donor. Notes on the study in general: The naive CD4 repertoires of several donors were compared, and roughly 5% of clonotypes were shared. Non-shared clonotypes had lower generation probabilities than those shared by all four donors.

CD4+ cells yielded CD45RA+ naive and CD45RA-negative memory subsets. The assay was immunoSEQ multiplex PCR, and TCRdb's table has in-frame clones only and misses some. Of fewer than 1.6 million clones in the sample, 98% were seen once. The trim removed 6 bases at V and 4 bases at J, leaving 9 bases unmatched. CDR1 is MNHNS, CDR2 SASEGT, per germline. The CDR3 has 15 amino acids. The chain employs TRBV6-1 and TRBJ2-5, with 9 bases aligning to TRBD1. The sequenced sample was naive CD4+ T cells sorted from blood. Sample subset: CD45RA+ positively selected. This receptor was identified in a man younger than 40 in good health. The CDR3 loop is CASRPGQGRLETQYF. DNA for the CDR3: TGTGCCAGCAGACCCGGACAGGGGAGGCTAGAGACCCAGTACTTC.